What follows are 22 T cell receptor beta chains derived from one specimen sequenced in a study of blood T cell repertoires in COVID-19. The assay was immunoSEQ multiplex PCR, and TCRdb's table has in-frame clones only and misses some. The sample has more than 95,000 clones, roughly 91% seen once. The sequencing sample was made of peripheral blood. The origin of the receptors is a human donor in a cohort sampled during active COVID-19.

The V and J genes are TRBV5-4 and TRBJ2-7; TRBD1 matches 10 bases. The trim removed 3 bases at V and 2 bases at J, leaving 5 bases unmatched. This CDR3 has 15 residues. Germline CDR1 reads SGHNT; CDR2 reads YYREEE (reference sequence). The CDR3 sequence is CASSSIDRGPYEQYF. CDR3 DNA sequence: TGTGCCAGCAGCTCCATTGACAGGGGGCCCTACGAGCAGTACTTC.

This clone has a handful of counts. The chain carries TRBV10-1 and TRBJ1-3; D unresolved. This CDR3 is built from 12 residues. The V end was cut by 11 bases, the J end by 0 bases, with 8 bases between. The V gene's germline CDR1 is WNHNN and CDR2 SYGVQD (reference sequence). DNA for the CDR3: TGCGCCTGCGGGAGCTCTGGAAACACCATATATTTT. It encodes CACGSSGNTIYF.

This chain connects TRBV5-1 to TRBJ2-1, with 10 bases matching TRBD1. The V gene end was trimmed by 4 bases and the J gene end by 4 bases; junction bases not matched to a gene: 8. CDR3 size: 16 residues. CDR1 and CDR2 from the germline V gene are SGHRS and YFSETQ. CDR3 bases: TGCGCCAGCAGCAGGGCCCCGGGACAGGGGTACAATGAGCAGTTCTTC. This encodes CASSRAPGQGYNEQFF.

A single count supports this clone. The chain uses TRBV28 and TRBJ1-5; possibly TRBD1 for D (6 bases). The CDR3 consists of 15 residues. Trimming pared 1 base from V and 3 bases from J, leaving 10 bases between. Germline CDR1 reads MDHEN; CDR2 reads SYDVKM. The CDR3 DNA follows: TGTGCCAGCAGTTTATTGGGGGCGGACAATCAGCCCCAGCATTTT. Translated, it gives CASSLLGADNQPQHF.

This chain connects TRBV24-1 to TRBJ1-1; the D gene is possibly TRBD1 (5 bases). The CDR3 is 15 amino acids. CDR1 and CDR2 (germline): KGHDR, SFDVKD. With 4 bases removed from V and 2 bases from J, the gap between germline ends came to 13 bases. The CDR3 region has the DNA TGTGCCACCAGTGACCCCAACAGGAACAACACTGAAGCTTTCTTT. This sequence encodes CATSDPNRNNTEAFF.

This chain uses TRBV13 with TRBJ2-7, with D perhaps matching TRBD2 (5 bases). V was clipped by 1 base and J by 0 bases, with 10 bases between them. CDR3 length: 15 residues. From germline, CDR1 is PRHDT and CDR2 FYEKMQ (reference sequence). CDR3 residues: CASSLEGRVSYEQYF. CDR3 sequence (DNA): TGTGCCAGCAGCTTAGAAGGGCGGGTCTCCTACGAGCAGTACTTC.

V usage is TRBV21-1 and J usage is TRBJ2-5; the table's D call, TRBD2, has no DNA check behind it. TRBV21-1 is tagged as a pseudogene. The CDR3 has 14 amino acids. The CDR3 is CASPPASGTETQYF. The CDR3 DNA reads as TGTGCCAGCCCGCCGGCTAGCGGGACAGAGACCCAGTACTTC.

The genes are TRBV11-2 and TRBJ2-7, with 7 positions matching TRBD1. From germline, CDR1 is SGHAT and CDR2 FQNNGV. This CDR3 is 15 amino acids long. V lost 5 bases, J lost 2 bases, and 9 bases stayed unmatched. The CDR3 nucleotides read TGTGCCAGCAGCACCAGGACAGGAGCGACCTACGAGCAGTACTTC. As protein: CASSTRTGATYEQYF.

The gene calls are TRBV5-1 and TRBJ2-1, with a possible D match to TRBD2 (5 bases). V was trimmed by 0 bases and J by 10 bases, leaving 14 bases between them. CDR3 length: 14 amino acids. Germline CDR1 reads SGHRS; CDR2 reads YFSETQ. Here the CDR3 DNA reads TGCGCCAGCAGCTTGGCCGGGGTTAGGGAAGAGCAGTTCTTC. Protein: CASSLAGVREEQFF.

The chain recombines TRBV19 with TRBJ2-5; 13 bases align to TRBD2. The trim removed 4 bases at V and 4 bases at J, leaving 6 bases unmatched. CDR1 is LNHDA and CDR2 is SQIVND in the germline V gene (reference sequence). The CDR3 runs to 16 residues. The CDR3 bases are TGTGCCAGTAGTAGGACTAGCGGGAGTGTTCGAGAGACCCAGTACTTC. Its protein product is CASSRTSGSVRETQYF. Using reference TRBV19 and TRBJ2-5 for the parts outside the CDR3, the full variable domain is DGGITQSPKYLFRKEGQNVTLSCEQNLNHDAMYWYRQDPGQGLRLIYYSQIVNDFQKGDIAEGYSVSREKKESFPLTVTSAQKNPTAFYLCASSRTSGSVRETQYFGPGTRLLVL.

V and J are TRBV11-2 and TRBJ1-1; 8 bases are shared with TRBD1. Germline CDR1 is SGHAT and CDR2 is FQNNGV. This CDR3 contains 15 residues. V was pared by 4 bases and J by 1 base, with 5 bases of the junction left unmatched. CDR3 protein: CASSSTGGANTEAFF. In nucleotides, the CDR3 is TGTGCCAGCAGCTCTACAGGGGGAGCGAACACTGAAGCTTTCTTT.

This chain joins TRBV6-6 and TRBJ1-1; 8 bases are shared with TRBD1. Germline trimming cut 9 bases from V and 11 bases from J; bases unmatched to any gene: 8. The CDR3 is 11 amino acids. Germline V lookup: CDR1 MNHNY, CDR2 SVGAGI (reference sequence). DNA of the CDR3: TGTGCCAGTAAGACAGGGGCGTTGGCTTTCTTT. It is translated as CASKTGALAFF.

The rearrangement joins TRBV19 to TRBJ2-7; 10 positions match TRBD2. CDR3 length equals 16 residues. J lost 3 bases, V lost 5 bases, and 10 bases had no gene match. Per germline, CDR1 LNHDA and CDR2 SQIVND (reference sequence). The CDR3 bases are TGTGCCAGTAGTTCGCTTAAGCGGGGGGGCATCTACGAGCAGTACTTC. This translates into CASSSLKRGGIYEQYF.

The rearrangement links TRBV14 to TRBJ2-4, with D perhaps matching TRBD1 (5 bases). The germline V and J ends were trimmed by 5 bases and 8 bases, with 22 bases remaining between them. This CDR3 region has 16 residues. The germline V gene has CDR1 SGHDN and CDR2 FVKESK. As DNA, the CDR3 is TGTGCCAGCAGCTTTAAGTCCGGGTCCGAAGGGGACATTCAGTACTTC. Residues: CASSFKSGSEGDIQYF.

This clone was seen once. A much more abundant neighbour one base away suggests this may be a read error. The V gene is TRBV28, the J gene TRBJ2-3, with 11 nucleotides matching TRBD2. The germline V gene has CDR1 MDHEN and CDR2 SYDVKM. There are 17 residues in the CDR3. With 4 bases clipped from V and 2 bases from J, the junction kept 8 bases outside the gene matches. The chain's CDR3 is CASSYYSGRAYTDTQYF. The CDR3, as DNA: TGTGCCAGCAGTTACTATAGCGGGAGGGCCTACACAGATACGCAGTATTTT.

Only one count was recorded for this clone. This chain uses TRBV18 with TRBJ1-2; 8 bases align to TRBD1. CDR1 is KGHSH and CDR2 is LQKENI in the germline V gene. The CDR3 loop spans 16 amino acids. Trimming took 2 bases from V and 3 from J; bases not matched to a gene: 8. The CDR3, as DNA: TGTGCCAGCTCACCATCGGACAGGGCTCCTTACTATGGCTACACCTTC. Translated: CASSPSDRAPYYGYTF. The full variable domain, rest sourced from reference TRBV18 and TRBJ1-2, is NAGVMQNPRHLVRRRGQEARLRCSPMKGHSHVYWYRQLPEEGLKFMVYLQKENIIDESGMPKERFSAEFPKEGPSILRIQQVVRGDSAAYFCASSPSDRAPYYGYTFGSGTRLTVV.

The chain is built from TRBV7-9 and TRBJ2-6; the match to TRBD2 covers 8 bases. This CDR3 comprises 18 residues. Germline trimming cut 1 base from V and 0 bases from J; bases unmatched to any gene: 5. Germline V gene sequence: CDR1 SEHNR, CDR2 FQNEAQ (reference sequence). The CDR3 region is CASSLGGGSRSGANVLTF. CDR3 nucleotide sequence: TGTGCCAGCAGCTTAGGCGGGGGGTCACGCTCTGGGGCCAACGTCCTGACTTTC. The complete variable domain, with remaining parts taken from reference TRBV7-9 and TRBJ2-6, reads DTGVSQNPRHKITKRGQNVTFRCDPISEHNRLYWYRQTLGQGPEFLTYFQNEAQLEKSRLLSDRFSAERPKGSFSTLEIQRTEQGDSAMYLCASSLGGGSRSGANVLTFGAGSRLTVL.

This chain links TRBV28 with TRBJ1-2; TRBD1 matches at 8 bases. The V gene's germline CDR1 is MDHEN and CDR2 SYDVKM. The CDR3 covers 12 residues. V dropped 10 bases and J dropped 6; count of bases not matched to a gene: 7. This chain's CDR3 is CATGDRKNGYTF. Here the CDR3 DNA reads TGTGCCACCGGGGACAGGAAAAATGGCTACACCTTC.

The genes are TRBV28 and TRBJ1-1; D not certain. The CDR3 spans 12 residues. Germline CDR1 and CDR2: MDHEN and SYDVKM. Trimming removed 2 bases from V and 7 bases from J, with 8 bases in between. The CDR3 DNA reads TGTGCCAGCAGTTTACGCCATAGTGAAGCTTTCTTT. Translation gives CASSLRHSEAFF. Using reference TRBV28 and TRBJ1-1 for the parts outside the CDR3, the full variable domain is DVKVTQSSRYLVKRTGEKVFLECVQDMDHENMFWYRQDPGLGLRLIYFSYDVKMKEKGDIPEGYSVSREKKERFSLILESASTNQTSMYLCASSLRHSEAFFGQGTRLTVV.

The chain employs TRBV5-5 and TRBJ2-3; TRBD1 agrees at 7 bases. This CDR3 has 12 amino acids. Germline CDR1 SGHKS, CDR2 YYEKEE (reference sequence). V lost 4 bases to trimming and J lost 6 bases; unmatched junction nucleotides: 2. CDR3: CASSVRGDTQYF. CDR3 coding DNA: TGTGCCAGCAGCGTCAGGGGGGATACGCAGTATTTT.

The genes are TRBV2 and TRBJ1-6, with 9 positions matching TRBD1. The CDR3 loop spans 12 amino acids. CDR1 is SNHLY, CDR2 FYNNEI, per germline. After removal of 6 bases from V and 17 bases from J, the junction contained 8 bases not matched to a gene. The CDR3 DNA sequence: TGTGCCAGCAGAATAGGTGGGGACAGGGTCCACTTT. It yields the protein CASRIGGDRVHF.

V gene TRBV7-9 combines with J gene TRBJ2-5; D may be TRBD2 (5 bases). Germline values: CDR1 SEHNR, CDR2 FQNEAQ (reference sequence). V was clipped by 7 bases and J by 3 bases, with 12 bases between them. CDR3 length equals 13 residues. The CDR3: CASTTDGKETQYF. Here the CDR3 DNA reads TGTGCCAGCACAACGGACGGGAAAGAGACCCAGTACTTC.